This T cell receptor (beta chain) was observed in a study of blood T cell repertoires in COVID-19. The recovered donors of Cohort 3 showed two negative PCRs, clearance, or symptom resolution. Original methodology: Estimates of nucleated cell counts were drawn from the amplification of reference gene primers. Sequencing was performed with immunoSEQ multiplex PCR; in TCRdb, only in-frame clones are kept and a portion is missing. For V, J and clone size, that table is used; D and trimming come from the DNA. The sample lists some 150,000 clones; about 86% were seen once. V was pared by 2 bases and J by 4 bases, with 12 bases between. From germline, CDR1 is MNHNS and CDR2 SASEGT. The CDR3 totals 14 residues.

This receptor was obtained from a man between 50 and 59 years old who had recovered from COVID-19. The chain uses TRBV6-1 and TRBJ2-7; D possibly corresponds to TRBD2 (6 bases). The sample taken for sequencing was PBMCs or T cells enriched from blood (not recorded which). CDR3 in DNA: TGTGCCAGCAGTGAATTCGGAGGGAGGTACGAGCAGTACTTC. This translates into CASSEFGGRYEQYF.